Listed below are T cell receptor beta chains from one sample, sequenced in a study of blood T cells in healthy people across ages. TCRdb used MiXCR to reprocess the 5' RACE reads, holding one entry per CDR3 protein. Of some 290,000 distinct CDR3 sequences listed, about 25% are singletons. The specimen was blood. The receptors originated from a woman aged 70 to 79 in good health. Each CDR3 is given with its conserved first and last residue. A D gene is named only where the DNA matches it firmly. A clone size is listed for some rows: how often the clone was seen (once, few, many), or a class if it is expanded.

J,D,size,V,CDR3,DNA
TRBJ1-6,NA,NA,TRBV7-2,CASSIYLGNSPLHF,TGTGCCAGCAGCATATACTTAGGCAATTCACCCCTCCACTTT
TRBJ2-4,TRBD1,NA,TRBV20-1,CSARSDQGANIQYF,TGCAGTGCTAGATCCGACCAGGGGGCAAACATTCAGTACTTC
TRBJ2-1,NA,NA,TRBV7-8,CASSSGLITYNEQFF,TGTGCCAGCAGCTCGGGACTGATTACATACAATGAGCAGTTCTTC
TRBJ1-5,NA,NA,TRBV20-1,CSARDLGGSSYSNQPQHF,TGCAGTGCTAGAGATCTCGGCGGAAGCTCATATAGCAATCAGCCCCAGCATTTT
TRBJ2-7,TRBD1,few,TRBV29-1,CSVARTGREEQYF,TGCAGCGTTGCCCGGACAGGACGGGAAGAGCAGTACTTC
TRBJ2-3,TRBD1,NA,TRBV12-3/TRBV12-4,CASSSRTGSTQYF,TGTGCCAGCAGTTCGAGGACAGGAAGTACGCAGTATTTT
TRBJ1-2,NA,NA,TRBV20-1,CRTGMGTTPNYGYTF,TGCAGGACGGGAATGGGGACTACCCCAAACTATGGCTACACCTTC
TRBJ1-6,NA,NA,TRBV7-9,CASSLAGGNSPLHF,TGTGCCAGCAGCTTAGCTGGGGGAAATTCACCCCTCCACTTT
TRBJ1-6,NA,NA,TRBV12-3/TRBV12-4,CAGSPLGRSHSYNSPLHF,TGTGCCGGCAGTCCCCTGGGGCGATCCCACTCCTATAATTCACCCCTCCACTTT
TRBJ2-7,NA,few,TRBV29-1,CSVETHMDEQYF,TGCAGCGTTGAAACCCACATGGACGAGCAGTACTTC
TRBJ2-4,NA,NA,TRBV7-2,CASSLDRRGAKNIQYF,TGTGCCAGCAGCTTAGATCGTAGGGGGGCCAAAAACATTCAGTACTTC
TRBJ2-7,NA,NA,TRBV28,CASSPIWSGSNYEQYF,TGTGCCAGCAGTCCTATTTGGAGCGGGTCCAATTACGAGCAGTACTTC
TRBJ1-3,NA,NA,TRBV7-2,CASSREGAIYF,TGTGCCAGCAGTCGAGAAGGGGCCATATATTTT
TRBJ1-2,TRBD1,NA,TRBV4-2,CASSQGSGGEEGYTF,TGTGCCAGCAGCCAAGGGTCAGGGGGCGAGGAGGGCTACACCTTC
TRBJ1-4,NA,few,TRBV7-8,CASSPRLDWGQGEKLFF,TGTGCCAGCAGCCCCCGCCTAGATTGGGGGCAGGGTGAAAAACTGTTTTTT
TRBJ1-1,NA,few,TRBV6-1,CASCRGRGSSVTEAFF,TGTGCCAGCTGTCGGGGCAGGGGTTCTAGTGTCACTGAAGCTTTCTTT
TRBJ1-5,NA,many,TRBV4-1,CASSQEQRGRGQPQHF,TGCGCCAGCAGCCAAGAACAAAGGGGGAGGGGTCAGCCCCAGCATTTT
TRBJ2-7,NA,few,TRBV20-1,CSAELNYEQYF,TGCAGTGCTGAACTAAACTACGAGCAGTACTTC
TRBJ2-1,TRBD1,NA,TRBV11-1,CASSSNRRRTGDEQFF,TGTGCCAGCAGCTCGAACCGACGGCGGACAGGGGATGAGCAGTTCTTC
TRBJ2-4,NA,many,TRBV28,CASSLAKNIQYF,TGTGCCAGCAGTTTAGCCAAAAACATTCAGTACTTC
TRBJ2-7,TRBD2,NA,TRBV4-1,CASSDRLAGAYEQYF,TGCGCCAGCAGCGACCGACTAGCGGGAGCCTACGAGCAGTACTTC
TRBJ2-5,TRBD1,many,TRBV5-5,CASSSWGIYRGETQYF,TGTGCCAGCAGCTCTTGGGGGATCTACAGGGGAGAGACCCAGTACTTC
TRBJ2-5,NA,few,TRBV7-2,CASTLDVRETQYF,TGTGCCAGCACCCTCGACGTACGAGAGACCCAGTACTTC